This T cell receptor (beta chain) was identified during a study of memory CD4+ T cells and cytomegalovirus serostatus. For the study at large: Healthy Belgian adult donors included fewer than 10 CMV-positive and 24 CMV-negative people. Study-level results: Median bootstrapped AUC for CMV status was approximately 0.96 originally, 0.85 to 0.92 US-trained. CD4+ memory repertoires contained about two fifths of the roughly 160 reported CMV TCRbeta sequences.

With respect to this clone: The antigen is not known. At the DNA level, this CDR3 is encoded by other sequences in the same sample as well.

How the authors handled the data: Out-of-frame sequences were removed, leaving 2 million to 2.5 million distinct TCRbeta sequences. Assay used: immunoSEQ multiplex PCR; TCRdb lists only in-frame clones, some missing. The V and J calls and clone size were taken over from that table, and D and trimming were inferred from the DNA. The sample has 45,000 to 65,000 clones; 82% are singletons. Single viable CD3+CD4+CD8-CD45RO+ cells were sorted as the memory CD4+ T cells. This TCR was recovered from an adult in good health and CMV-seronegative. Sequenced sample: memory CD4+ T cells from blood.

The CDR3 DNA follows: TGTGCCAGCAGCCCGGGACAGGGCCCTGGAAACACCATATATTTT. It codes for CASSPGQGPGNTIYF. The chain has TRBV11-3 and TRBJ1-3, with TRBD1 matching 9 bases. The J segment lost 2 bases and the V segment lost 5 bases, leaving 4 bases of the junction unmatched. The CDR3 runs to 15 residues. Germline V gene sequence: CDR1 SGHNT, CDR2 YENEEA.